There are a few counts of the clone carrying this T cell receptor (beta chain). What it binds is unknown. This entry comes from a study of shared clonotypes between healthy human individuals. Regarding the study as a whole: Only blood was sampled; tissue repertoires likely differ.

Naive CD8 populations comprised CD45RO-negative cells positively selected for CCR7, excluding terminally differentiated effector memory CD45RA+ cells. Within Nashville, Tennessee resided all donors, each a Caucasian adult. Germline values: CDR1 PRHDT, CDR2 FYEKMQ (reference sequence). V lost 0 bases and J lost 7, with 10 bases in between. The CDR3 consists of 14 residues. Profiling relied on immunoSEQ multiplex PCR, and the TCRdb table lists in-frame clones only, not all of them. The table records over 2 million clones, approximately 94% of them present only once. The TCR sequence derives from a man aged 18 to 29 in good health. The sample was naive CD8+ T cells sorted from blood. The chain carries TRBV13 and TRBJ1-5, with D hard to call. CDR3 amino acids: CASSLGRGVQPQHF. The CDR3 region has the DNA TGTGCCAGCAGCTTAGGCCGGGGAGTACAGCCCCAGCATTTT.